This TCR beta chain was captured in a study of blood T cells in healthy people across ages. In the study overall: Per two T cells, about one barcoded beta molecule was captured through template switching.

Caucasian individuals from Russia who were healthy and aged about 6 to 95 acted as donors. Isolation yielded PBMCs, at least 6.5 million per sample, in every case. This clonotype was counted a single time. The second PCR ran about 6 to 12 cycles with a sample-barcoded 5' primer and J-beta primers. TCRdb processed the 5' RACE reads anew with MiXCR; each CDR3 protein has one entry. The sample comprises 1.5 million to 2 million distinct CDR3 sequences, more than 35% of which are singletons, and roughly 24% rests with the top ten. There are 17 residues in the CDR3. The germline V gene encodes CDR1 SEHNR and CDR2 FQNEAQ (reference sequence). J lost 13 bases, V lost 4 bases, and 21 bases had no gene match.

This TCR came from a human donor in good health. The chain uses TRBV7-9 and TRBJ2-4, with 8 bases identical to TRBD1. The sample taken for sequencing was blood. The CDR3: CASSSRLRTGWNDEQYF. CDR3 DNA: TGTGCCAGCAGCTCCCGACTGAGGACAGGGTGGAACGATGAGCAGTACTTC.